These 27 T cell receptor beta chains share one sample of origin, sequenced in a study of identical twins (dated by TCRdb to 2015 to 2016). The library came from 5' RACE. Sequencing was carried out with an Illumina HiSeq 2000. The public reads were quality trimmed at Q25 with fastp and then assembled into clones with MiXCR by TCRdb, keeping productive beta chains. Each CDR3 protein appears once, grouped with its most common genes and DNA. In all, the sample holds 470,000 or so distinct CDR3 sequences, and 20% to 30% of those were seen once. Jointly, the top ten make up 2.9% of the sample. The data were also submitted as part of a second study, on T cells expressing NK-cell markers.

Specimen: CD4+ T cells sorted from blood. The origin of the receptors is a woman aged 18-35 years in good health.

There are a few counts of this clonotype. This rearrangement joins TRBV7-9 to TRBJ2-1; 7 bases agree with TRBD2. J was trimmed by 8 bases and V by 7 bases; bases with no gene match: 20. Germline V gene data show CDR1 as SEHNR and CDR2 as FQNEAQ (reference sequence). This CDR3 has 17 amino acids. The DNA of the CDR3 is TGTGCCAGCACAATCTGGGGGGGGGTTCCCCTCGAGGATGAGCAGTTCTTC. This codes for CASTIWGGVPLEDEQFF.

This rearrangement joins TRBV10-3 to TRBJ2-7; D is ambiguous. Germline CDR1 is ENHRY and CDR2 is SYGVKD. Trimming left V 11 bases short and J 4 bases short, with 18 bases between. The CDR3 contains 13 residues. The CDR3 spells CAVLPGLGYEQYF. Here the CDR3 DNA reads TGTGCCGTCCTTCCGGGCCTGGGATACGAGCAGTACTTC.

The chain is built from TRBV2 and TRBJ1-2, with a tentative D call TRBD1 (5 bases). Per germline, CDR1 SNHLY and CDR2 FYNNEI. The CDR3 sequence is 13 residues long. The V end was cut by 8 bases, the J end by 5 bases, with 15 bases between. CDR3 sequence reads: CASYPRELYGYTF. CDR3 DNA: TGTGCCAGCTACCCCAGGGAGCTATATGGCTACACCTTC.

This clonotype was seen a handful of times. The gene calls are TRBV29-1 and TRBJ2-1; D is perhaps TRBD1 (6 bases). Deletions cut 8 bases from V and 0 bases from J, with 14 bases between. From germline, CDR1 is SQVTM and CDR2 ANQGSEA. The CDR3 is 14 residues long. CDR3 sequence reads: CSLRDTSSYNEQFF. In DNA, the CDR3 is TGCAGCCTCCGGGACACCTCCTCCTACAATGAGCAGTTCTTC.

This clonotype was recorded a few times. The chain is built from TRBV19 and TRBJ2-1; 9 bases match TRBD2. V was clipped by 5 bases and J by 7 bases; unmatched bases: 12. The length of the CDR3 is 16 residues. Germline V gene data show CDR1 as LNHDA and CDR2 as SQIVND (reference sequence). This CDR3 is CASSGGSGGSRNEQFF. CDR3 nucleotides: TGTGCCAGTAGTGGCGGTAGCGGGGGCTCAAGGAATGAGCAGTTCTTC.

This clonotype was seen only a few times. The J gene is TRBJ2-7, the V gene TRBV5-1; D could derive from TRBD1 or TRBD2 (6 bases each). This CDR3 comprises 14 residues. From germline, CDR1 is SGHRS and CDR2 YFSETQ. With 3 bases removed from V and 7 bases from J, the gap between germline ends came to 17 bases. The DNA of the CDR3 is TGCGCCAGCAGCTCAATGGGGGGCAGAAAAGAGCAGTACTTC. Translation: CASSSMGGRKEQYF.

This clonotype showed up just a few times. CDR3 protein: CASSLVREKLFF. In nucleotides, the CDR3 is TGTGCCAGCAGTTTAGTAAGGGAAAAACTGTTTTTT. This chain connects TRBV28 to TRBJ1-4, with D hard to call. The CDR3 length is 12 residues. CDR1 and CDR2 (germline): MDHEN, SYDVKM. V shed 2 bases and J shed 8 bases, with 6 bases lying between them.

This rearrangement joins TRBV20-1 to TRBJ2-3; 10 bases are shared with TRBD1. Trimming at V came to 6 bases and at J to 6 bases, leaving 9 bases not matched to a gene. Germline CDR1 reads DFQATT; CDR2 reads SNEGSKA (reference sequence). The CDR3 loop spans 14 amino acids. CDR3 in DNA: TGCAGTGCCACGGACAGGGGGTTGTCGGATACGCAGTATTTT. Residues: CSATDRGLSDTQYF.

The chain links TRBV27 to TRBJ2-7, with TRBD2 as a possible D gene (6 bases). The CDR3 has 17 amino acids. Per germline, CDR1 MNHEY and CDR2 SMNVEV (reference sequence). Trimming removed 6 bases from V and 0 bases from J, with 21 bases in between. This chain's CDR3 is CASRNPGGPSSSYEQYF. The DNA of the CDR3 is TGTGCCAGCAGGAACCCCGGGGGACCCTCAAGCTCCTACGAGCAGTACTTC.

This clonotype has just a few counts. The chain links TRBV5-1 to TRBJ1-1; D is possibly TRBD1 (6 bases). The CDR3 totals 15 residues. The V and J ends lost 4 bases and 5 bases respectively, with 18 bases between them. Germline V gene lookup returns CDR1 SGHRS and CDR2 YFSETQ. CDR3 in amino acids: CASSPQGLGVTEAFF. The DNA for the CDR3 is TGCGCCAGCAGCCCCCAGGGGTTGGGGGTGACTGAAGCTTTCTTT.

This clonotype was counted between two and nine times. The rearrangement uses TRBV4-1 and TRBJ1-6; D might be TRBD1 (6 bases). The CDR3 runs to 15 residues. V was cut by 4 bases and J by 7 bases, with 14 bases left in between. Germline V gene sequence: CDR1 MGHRA, CDR2 YSYEKL. The CDR3 loop is CASSRGPIGNSPLHF. CDR3 coding DNA: TGCGCCAGCAGCCGGGGGCCGATAGGGAATTCACCCCTCCACTTT.

This clonotype was found a few times. The genes are TRBV20-1 and TRBJ2-7; TRBD1 matches 12 bases. This CDR3 is 15 amino acids long. Germline CDR1 DFQATT, CDR2 SNEGSKA (reference sequence). V was pared by 6 bases and J by 4 bases, with 10 bases of the junction left unmatched. CDR3 in amino acids: CSANPGQGASYEQYF. For the CDR3, the DNA is TGCAGTGCCAATCCGGGACAGGGGGCTTCTTACGAGCAGTACTTC.

The CDR3 here is CASSRSPRGYEQYF. CDR3 nucleotide sequence: TGTGCCAGCAGCCGTTCCCCTCGCGGATACGAGCAGTACTTC. The J gene is TRBJ2-7, the V gene TRBV7-2; no clear D. V was cut by 5 bases and J by 4 bases, with 15 bases left in between. CDR3 length: 14 residues. Germline V CDR1 and CDR2: SGHTA, FQGNSA.

This clonotype came up a few times. The chain combines TRBV7-2 with TRBJ1-1, with 7 bases that match TRBD1. This CDR3 region has 14 residues. With 6 bases clipped from V and 9 bases from J, the junction kept 13 bases outside the gene matches. The V gene's germline CDR1 is SGHTA and CDR2 FQGNSA. DNA for the CDR3: TGTGCCAGCAGGCACAGGGGAGAGGGCTTTCAAGCTTTCTTT. It yields the protein CASRHRGEGFQAFF.

This clonotype was found a few times. The chain employs TRBV5-1 and TRBJ2-7, with D maybe TRBD1 (5 bases). The CDR3 totals 15 residues. Trimming shortened V by 2 bases and J by 0 bases, and 12 bases separated the two germline ends. Germline loops: CDR1 SGHRS, CDR2 YFSETQ. CDR3 DNA: TGCGCCAGCAGCTTAACGGGCAGGGACTCCTACGAGCAGTACTTC. Translated, it gives CASSLTGRDSYEQYF.

The rearrangement joins TRBV5-1 to TRBJ2-2, with 9 bases that match TRBD1. V shed 4 bases, J shed 6 bases, and the junction held 7 bases outside the gene matches. This CDR3 has 15 amino acids. CDR1 is SGHRS and CDR2 is YFSETQ in the germline V gene. The CDR3 nucleotides are TGCGCCAGCAGCAGGGACAGGGCATCCGCCGGGGAGCTGTTTTTT. Its translation is CASSRDRASAGELFF.

In its sample, this clonotype was seen a few times. The V call is TRBV4-3, the J call TRBJ2-7, with TRBD1 as a possible D gene (6 bases). V lost 0 bases and J lost 8, with 17 bases in between. The CDR3 totals 15 residues. Germline CDR1 reads LGHNA; CDR2 reads YSLEER. The CDR3 nucleotides read TGCGCCAGCAGCCAAGACCAGGGGAGCAATCTAAAGCAGTACTTC. This codes for CASSQDQGSNLKQYF.

The V call is TRBV5-1, the J call TRBJ2-3; D is uncertain. The CDR3 is 16 residues long. V was trimmed by 4 bases and J by 3 bases, leaving 18 bases between them. Germline V gene sequence: CDR1 SGHRS, CDR2 YFSETQ. As DNA, the CDR3 is TGCGCCAGCAGCCCACCCTCGGCTTATAGGACAGATACGCAGTATTTT. Translated, it gives CASSPPSAYRTDTQYF.

J is TRBJ2-7 and V is TRBV6-2 or TRBV6-3; D might be TRBD1 (6 bases). Germline loops: CDR1 MNHEY, CDR2 SVGEGT. The CDR3 contains 20 residues. Trimming left V 0 bases short and J 0 bases short, with 24 bases between. The CDR3 bases are TGTGCCAGCAGTTACTCGGGATTGGGTCGTTGGACAGCAACCTCCTACGAGCAGTACTTC. This sequence encodes CASSYSGLGRWTATSYEQYF.

V is TRBV10-2 and J is TRBJ2-5; 12 bases agree with TRBD2. Germline V gene lookup returns CDR1 WSHSY and CDR2 SAAADI. This CDR3 contains 13 residues. V lost 10 bases to trimming and J lost 4 bases; unmatched junction nucleotides: 4. CDR3 bases: TGCGCCACCCGGACTAGCGGGACAGAGACCCAGTACTTC. Its translation: CATRTSGTETQYF.

This clonotype was seen more than once but under ten times. This rearrangement joins TRBV20-1 to TRBJ2-7, with 8 nucleotides matching TRBD2. With V trimmed by 5 bases and J by 7 bases, 16 bases remained unmatched. There are 15 residues in the CDR3. CDR1 DFQATT and CDR2 SNEGSKA come from the germline V gene (reference sequence). CDR3 sequence (DNA): TGCAGTGCTGGCCGGGGGGGAGCGGGGAGGGGAGAGCAGTACTTC. Amino acids: CSAGRGGAGRGEQYF.

The chain has TRBV5-1 and TRBJ2-2, with 8 bases identical to TRBD2. This CDR3 is built from 15 residues. CDR1 and CDR2 (germline): SGHRS, YFSETQ. V trimming: 4 bases; J trimming: 5 bases; junction bases outside the gene matches: 7. The CDR3 DNA reads TGCGCCAGCAGCCCCCAGCGGGAGATTACCGGGGAGCTGTTTTTT. This codes for CASSPQREITGELFF.

This clonotype was detected a few times. The chain links TRBV7-2 to TRBJ2-3; TRBD2 aligns across 10 bases. Trimming cost V 5 bases and J 2 bases; bases outside gene matches: 7. Germline CDR1 reads SGHTA; CDR2 reads FQGNSA. The CDR3 has 16 amino acids. The CDR3 protein is CASSILLAGFTDTQYF. CDR3 bases: TGTGCCAGCAGCATACTACTAGCGGGGTTCACAGATACGCAGTATTTT.

The CDR3 here is CASNSPGLSYEQYF. The CDR3 DNA reads as TGTGCCAGCAACTCTCCGGGACTGAGCTACGAGCAGTACTTC. V is TRBV6-2 or TRBV6-3 and J is TRBJ2-7, with D maybe TRBD2 (6 bases). V shed 7 bases and J shed 3 bases, with 16 bases lying between them. The V gene's germline CDR1 is MNHEY and CDR2 SVGEGT. CDR3 length: 14 residues.

This rearrangement joins TRBV11-2 to TRBJ2-1; 12 nucleotides align to TRBD2. After removal of 5 bases from V and 8 bases from J, the junction contained 10 bases not matched to a gene. The CDR3 is 16 residues long. CDR1 is SGHAT and CDR2 is FQNNGV in the germline V gene. This chain's CDR3 is CASSMWTSGKRYEQFF. For the CDR3, the DNA is TGTGCCAGCAGCATGTGGACTAGCGGGAAACGTTATGAGCAGTTCTTC.

The V gene is TRBV5-5, the J gene TRBJ2-2; TRBD1 matches 8 bases. Germline V lookup: CDR1 SGHKS, CDR2 YYEKEE (reference sequence). The V segment lost 4 bases and the J segment 6 bases; nucleotides outside the gene matches: 8. This CDR3 has 15 amino acids. CDR3 in amino acids: CASSRGQGWAGELFF. CDR3 bases: TGTGCCAGCAGCCGTGGACAGGGCTGGGCCGGGGAGCTGTTTTTT.

The chain carries TRBV2 and TRBJ1-5, with D hard to call. V lost 3 bases to trimming and J lost 3 bases, with 9 bases between them. Germline loops: CDR1 SNHLY, CDR2 FYNNEI. The CDR3 is made up of 14 amino acids. The CDR3 reads CASSDSGINQPQHF. DNA for the CDR3: TGTGCCAGCAGTGATTCCGGGATCAATCAGCCCCAGCATTTT.